The 28 T cell receptor beta chains below were found in one sample sequenced in a study of blood T cell repertoires in COVID-19. Assay used: immunoSEQ multiplex PCR; TCRdb lists only in-frame clones, some missing. The table lists more than 300,000 clones, around 88% of them singletons, with roughly 1.2% in the top ten. The specimen was peripheral blood. These receptor sequences come from a woman aged 45-65 years with acute or convalescent COVID-19.

V is TRBV18 and J is TRBJ2-1; no firm D call. Trimming removed 1 base at V and 10 bases at J, with 5 bases between. Germline-derived CDR1 and CDR2 are KGHSH and LQKENI. The CDR3 has 11 amino acids. CDR3 loop: CASSPQEEQFF. CDR3 sequence (DNA): TGTGCCAGCTCACCACAGGAGGAGCAGTTCTTC. Using reference TRBV18 and TRBJ2-1 for the parts outside the CDR3, the full variable domain is NAGVMQNPRHLVRRRGQEARLRCSPMKGHSHVYWYRQLPEEGLKFMVYLQKENIIDESGMPKERFSAEFPKEGPSILRIQQVVRGDSAAYFCASSPQEEQFFGPGTRLTVL.

The chain joins TRBV7-9 to TRBJ1-1, with 7 bases fitting TRBD1. The CDR3 length is 13 residues. Germline lookup yields CDR1 SEHNR and CDR2 FQNEAQ (reference sequence). Losses at the gene ends were 4 bases for V and 6 bases for J; bases not matched to a gene: 5. The CDR3 region is CASSSTGLAEAFF. CDR3 DNA: TGTGCCAGCAGCTCGACAGGGCTCGCTGAAGCTTTCTTT.

There are a few counts of this clone. The chain recombines TRBV19 with TRBJ2-1; D remains unclear. Per germline, CDR1 LNHDA and CDR2 SQIVND (reference sequence). Trimming cost V 4 bases and J 7 bases, with 11 bases left between them. The CDR3 is made up of 13 amino acids. Here the CDR3 DNA reads TGTGCCAGTAGTAAGCTTATGGAGAATGAGCAGTTCTTC. Amino acid sequence: CASSKLMENEQFF.

The rearrangement links TRBV15 to TRBJ1-5; 7 bases line up with TRBD1. This CDR3 is built from 14 residues. V gave up 1 base and J gave up 6 bases; unmatched junction bases: 3. Germline V gene lookup returns CDR1 LNHNV and CDR2 YYDKDF (reference sequence). The CDR3 DNA reads TGTGCCACCAGCAGAGGGACAGGAAGTCAGCCCCAGCATTTT. Translating it yields CATSRGTGSQPQHF.

This chain links TRBV6-2 or TRBV6-3 with TRBJ2-7; TRBD2 agrees at 7 bases. Germline CDR1 reads MNHEY; CDR2 reads SVGEGT. The CDR3 runs to 15 residues. The V and J ends lost 7 bases and 4 bases, in that order; junction bases with no gene match: 13. The CDR3 is CASTPRRGRQYEQYF. Written as DNA, the CDR3 is TGTGCCAGCACCCCTAGGCGGGGGAGGCAGTACGAGCAGTACTTC.

The chain is built from TRBV18 and TRBJ1-2, with 11 positions matching TRBD1. The germline gives CDR1 KGHSH, CDR2 LQKENI. V was clipped by 3 bases and J by 4 bases; unmatched bases: 1. The CDR3 contains 14 residues. The chain's CDR3 is CASSPGTGGYGYTF. The CDR3 coding sequence is TGTGCCAGCTCACCCGGGACAGGGGGCTATGGCTACACCTTC.

This clone showed up just a few times. This rearrangement joins TRBV6-5 to TRBJ2-2; 7 nucleotides align to TRBD2. CDR3 size: 14 residues. Germline CDR1 reads MNHEY; CDR2 reads SVGAGI. V was pared by 6 bases and J by 2 bases, with 3 bases of the junction left unmatched. CDR3 nucleotide sequence: TGTGCCAGCAGGCTAGCGGCAAACACCGGGGAGCTGTTTTTT. This gives the protein CASRLAANTGELFF.

The V call is TRBV4-2, the J call TRBJ2-7, with TRBD1 matching over 9 bases. Germline V gene sequence: CDR1 LGHNA, CDR2 YNFKEQ. The length of the CDR3 is 15 residues. The J segment lost 5 bases and the V segment lost 3 bases, leaving 8 bases of the junction unmatched. The CDR3 region has the DNA TGTGCCAGCAGCCAGGCCGGGACAGGGTCCCACGAGCAGTACTTC. Translated: CASSQAGTGSHEQYF.

CDR3 sequence reads: CATSDPDRASTDTQYF. CDR3 nucleotides: TGTGCCACCAGTGACCCCGACAGGGCTAGCACAGATACGCAGTATTTT. This chain links TRBV24-1 with TRBJ2-3, with 7 bases lining up with TRBD1. The V and J ends lost 4 bases and 0 bases, in that order; junction bases with no gene match: 6. Germline loops: CDR1 KGHDR, CDR2 SFDVKD. The CDR3 has 16 residues.

V is TRBV30 and J is TRBJ1-2; D remains ambiguous. In germline, CDR1 is GTSNPN, CDR2 SVGIG (reference sequence). This CDR3 is 11 amino acids long. Trimming took off 2 bases at V and 8 bases at J, with 9 bases between the two ends. This chain's CDR3 is CAWSISKGYTF. The DNA of the CDR3 is TGTGCCTGGAGTATTAGCAAAGGCTACACCTTC.

This clone is a singleton in its sample. The J gene is TRBJ1-1, the V gene TRBV2; TRBD1 might be the D (5 bases). V was pared by 1 base and J by 4 bases, with 10 bases between. In germline, CDR1 is SNHLY, CDR2 FYNNEI. CDR3 length equals 14 residues. The CDR3 sequence: CASSEGSGGTEAFF. CDR3 DNA sequence: TGTGCCAGCAGTGAAGGTTCGGGGGGCACTGAAGCTTTCTTT.

The chain employs TRBV5-1 and TRBJ2-2; D is unclear. CDR1 is SGHRS, CDR2 YFSETQ, per germline. The ends were cut back, 3 bases at V and 2 bases at J, with 17 bases in the middle. The CDR3 loop spans 17 amino acids. CDR3 loop: CASSSPARVSNTGELFF. In DNA, the CDR3 is TGCGCCAGCAGCTCCCCCGCCCGGGTCTCCAACACCGGGGAGCTGTTTTTT.

The chain combines TRBV24-1 with TRBJ2-7; 8 positions match TRBD1. CDR1 and CDR2 (germline): KGHDR, SFDVKD. Trimming cost V 10 bases and J 3 bases; bases outside gene matches: 7. The CDR3 is 13 residues long. CDR3: CATAFDRGYEQYV. The CDR3 coding sequence is TGTGCCACTGCCTTTGACAGGGGCTACGAGCAGTACGTC.

This clone was observed a single time. The genes are TRBV9 and TRBJ2-7, with 9 bases aligning to TRBD1. The CDR3 loop spans 15 amino acids. In germline, CDR1 is SGDLS, CDR2 YYNGEE. J gave up 3 bases and V 4 bases, and 8 bases lay outside the gene matches. CDR3: CASSPQAGQGYEQYF. Here the CDR3 DNA reads TGTGCCAGCAGCCCCCAGGCGGGACAGGGCTACGAGCAGTACTTC. Looking up the rest from reference TRBV9 and TRBJ2-7 gives the full variable domain: DSGVTQTPKHLITATGQRVTLRCSPRSGDLSVYWYQQSLDQGLQFLIQYYNGEERAKGNILERFSAQQFPDLHSELNLSSLELGDSALYFCASSPQAGQGYEQYFGPGTRLTVT.

The chain links TRBV6-5 to TRBJ1-2, with D maybe TRBD1 (6 bases). Between the trimmed V and J ends, which lost 6 bases and 4 bases, there was a span of 9 bases. CDR3 size: 12 residues. CDR1 and CDR2 from the germline V gene are MNHEY and SVGAGI. The DNA for the CDR3 is TGTGCCAGCAGCCAGGGGTTCTATGGCTACACCTTC. Translated, it gives CASSQGFYGYTF.

This clone was counted once. The V call is TRBV4-2, the J call TRBJ1-1; no reliable D call. The V end lost 0 bases, the J end lost 5 bases, and 13 bases lay between the germline ends. This CDR3 region has 15 residues. CDR1 LGHNA and CDR2 YNFKEQ come from the germline V gene. CDR3 nucleotide sequence: TGTGCCAGCAGCCAAGAAGGTCAGCTAGAGACTGAAGCTTTCTTT. It specifies CASSQEGQLETEAFF.

The V and J genes are TRBV7-2 and TRBJ1-2; D unresolved. This CDR3 spans 13 amino acids. Germline loops: CDR1 SGHTA, CDR2 FQGNSA. V lost 5 bases, J lost 2 bases, and 9 bases lay in between. For the CDR3, the DNA is TGTGCCAGCAGCCCGGCGGAGAACTATGGCTACACCTTC. This codes for CASSPAENYGYTF.

The CDR3 bases are TGTGCCTGGATTTCCCTCTCCGAGACAGCTGGCTACACCTTC. Translating it yields CAWISLSETAGYTF. The chain combines TRBV30 with TRBJ1-2; possibly TRBD1 for D (5 bases). Trimming shortened V by 4 bases and J by 7 bases, and 19 bases separated the two germline ends. Per germline, CDR1 GTSNPN and CDR2 SVGIG (reference sequence). The CDR3 totals 14 residues.

This chain uses TRBV10-3 with TRBJ2-3, with TRBD2 matching over 9 bases. Germline assignment: CDR1 ENHRY and CDR2 SYGVKD. There are 15 residues in the CDR3. The V gene end was trimmed by 1 base and the J gene end by 3 bases; junction bases not matched to a gene: 2. The CDR3: CAISEFSGSTDTQYF. Written as DNA, the CDR3 is TGTGCCATCAGTGAGTTTAGCGGGAGTACAGATACGCAGTATTTT.

CDR3 amino acids: CASSLQYRDVNGYTF. The CDR3 DNA reads TGCGCCAGCAGCCTGCAGTACAGGGACGTGAATGGCTACACCTTC. The chain couples TRBV4-1 to TRBJ1-2, with D possibly TRBD1 on 6 matching bases. The V gene's germline CDR1 is MGHRA and CDR2 YSYEKL. The CDR3 covers 15 residues. Deletions cut 4 bases from V and 6 bases from J, with 18 bases between.

In this sample, this clone turned up once. This chain joins TRBV4-1 and TRBJ1-2; D gene uncertain. Per germline, CDR1 MGHRA and CDR2 YSYEKL. Trimming removed 4 bases at V and 8 bases at J, with 20 bases between. The CDR3 contains 15 residues. DNA for the CDR3: TGCGCCAGCAGCCCGAGTGAGGACGGGTGGAGGGGCTACACCTTC. Translated: CASSPSEDGWRGYTF.

The chain joins TRBV2 to TRBJ2-5; TRBD1 agrees at 7 bases. From germline, CDR1 is SNHLY and CDR2 FYNNEI. The length of the CDR3 is 14 residues. J lost 0 bases, V lost 7 bases, and 5 bases had no gene match. The CDR3 region has the DNA TGTGCCAGCATTAGGGGACAGTACCAAGAGACCCAGTACTTC. Translating it yields CASIRGQYQETQYF.

The chain's CDR3 is CASSQDLAGFIAKNIQYF. CDR3 coding DNA: TGCGCCAGCAGCCAAGATCTAGCGGGGTTTATAGCCAAAAACATTCAGTACTTC. The V call is TRBV4-1, the J call TRBJ2-4, with 9 bases matching TRBD2. V lost 0 bases and J lost 0; bases outside the gene matches: 6. Germline V gene sequence: CDR1 MGHRA, CDR2 YSYEKL. The CDR3 runs to 18 residues.

V is TRBV27 and J is TRBJ2-1; 8 nucleotides agree with TRBD1. The CDR3 covers 14 residues. Germline trimming cut 4 bases from V and 2 bases from J; bases unmatched to any gene: 1. Germline V gives CDR1 MNHEY, CDR2 SMNVEV (reference sequence). CDR3 sequence reads: CASSSGQAYNEQFF. The CDR3, as DNA: TGTGCCAGCAGTTCGGGACAGGCCTACAATGAGCAGTTCTTC.

This clone was counted ten times or more. The genes are TRBV6-5 and TRBJ1-6; D may be TRBD1 (6 bases). The CDR3 sequence is 15 residues long. V was clipped by 4 bases and J by 5 bases, with 12 bases between them. Germline V gives CDR1 MNHEY, CDR2 SVGAGI. This chain's CDR3 is CASSSRDTDNSPLHF. CDR3 bases: TGTGCCAGCAGTTCCCGGGACACGGATAATTCACCCCTCCACTTT.

The genes are TRBV4-1 and TRBJ2-2, with 10 bases matching TRBD1. The germline V gene has CDR1 MGHRA and CDR2 YSYEKL. V shed 4 bases, J shed 3 bases, and the junction held 5 bases outside the gene matches. The length of the CDR3 is 16 residues. In nucleotides, the CDR3 is TGCGCCAGCAGCCCATCCGGACAGGGGGACACCGGGGAGCTGTTTTTT. Translating gives CASSPSGQGDTGELFF.

The V gene is TRBV27, the J gene TRBJ1-1; D possibly corresponds to TRBD1 (6 bases). CDR1 MNHEY and CDR2 SMNVEV come from the germline V gene (reference sequence). The CDR3 sequence is 14 residues long. Trimming removed 5 bases from V and 5 bases from J, with 15 bases in between. The CDR3 sequence: CASSLIGGRTEAFF. In DNA form, the CDR3 reads TGTGCCAGCAGTCTCATAGGGGGACGGACTGAAGCTTTCTTT.

In its sample, this clone was seen a few times. The chain couples TRBV11-2 to TRBJ2-7; D gene ambiguous. Trimming took off 3 bases at V and 7 bases at J, with 19 bases between the two ends. This CDR3 has 15 amino acids. Germline V gene lookup returns CDR1 SGHAT and CDR2 FQNNGV. CDR3 in amino acids: CASSLVSGSFGEQYF. The CDR3 DNA sequence: TGTGCCAGCAGCTTGGTGTCCGGGTCCTTTGGGGAGCAGTACTTC. Full variable domain (outside the CDR3, taken from reference TRBV11-2 and TRBJ2-7): EAGVAQSPRYKIIEKRQSVAFWCNPISGHATLYWYQQILGQGPKLLIQFQNNGVVDDSQLPKDRFSAERLKGVDSTLKIQPAKLEDSAVYLCASSLVSGSFGEQYFGPGTRLTVT.